The next 31 T cell receptor beta chains were all read from a single sample in a study of Graves' ophthalmopathy and Graves' hyperthyroidism. Amplifying from RNA transcripts, the study obtained TCR beta CDR3 regions. HTBI primers primed a first-round RT-PCR, and a second-round multiplex PCR followed. TCRdb fed the multiplex PCR reads into MiXCR, producing one record per CDR3 protein. Of 500,000 to 700,000 distinct CDR3 sequences in the sample, about two fifths were seen once. The sequencing sample was made of peripheral blood or thyroid tissue (not recorded which). The source of these receptors is an adult man with Graves' hyperthyroidism.

This clonotype was detected many times. The gene calls are TRBV5-4 and TRBJ1-2; tentatively, D is TRBD1 (5 bases). The CDR3 is made up of 15 amino acids. The V gene lost 0 bases and the J gene lost 4 bases, with 13 bases spanning the gap. Germline values: CDR1 SGHNT, CDR2 YYREEE (reference sequence). The chain's CDR3 is CASSLANTGVYGYTF. CDR3 nucleotide sequence: TGTGCCAGCAGCTTGGCCAATACAGGCGTCTATGGCTACACCTTC.

The V gene is TRBV2, the J gene TRBJ1-2; D perhaps matches TRBD1 (5 bases). With 5 bases removed from V and 4 bases from J, the gap between germline ends came to 14 bases. From germline, CDR1 is SNHLY and CDR2 FYNNEI. The CDR3 contains 14 residues. CDR3 sequence: CASSSGASFYGYTF. DNA for the CDR3: TGTGCCAGCAGTTCCGGGGCGTCCTTCTATGGCTACACCTTC.

This clonotype was recorded at least ten times. V is TRBV19 and J is TRBJ2-7, with D possibly matching TRBD1 (6 bases). Germline V gives CDR1 LNHDA, CDR2 SQIVND (reference sequence). V lost 3 bases and J 1 base, leaving 10 bases between the germline ends. This CDR3 comprises 14 residues. The CDR3: CASSMGAGSYEQYF. The DNA for the CDR3 is TGTGCCAGTAGTATGGGGGCAGGGTCCTACGAGCAGTACTTC.

This clonotype was seen at least ten times. The rearrangement uses TRBV2 and TRBJ1-2, with D unresolved. The CDR3 length is 11 residues. V shed 2 bases and J shed 8 bases, with 6 bases lying between them. From germline, CDR1 is SNHLY and CDR2 FYNNEI. Written as DNA, the CDR3 is TGTGCCAGCAGTGAAATTGAGGGCTACACCTTC. Amino acid sequence: CASSEIEGYTF.

This clonotype was recorded many times. The chain has TRBV5-1 and TRBJ2-2, with 7 positions matching TRBD1. Germline V lookup: CDR1 SGHRS, CDR2 YFSETQ. The CDR3 runs to 15 residues. Trimming removed 4 bases from V and 2 bases from J; junction bases left unmatched: 5. CDR3 sequence: CASSIDRENTGELFF. In DNA form, the CDR3 reads TGCGCCAGCAGCATAGACAGGGAAAACACCGGGGAGCTGTTTTTT.

The J gene is TRBJ1-4, the V gene TRBV25-1; unclear D gene. V dropped 6 bases and J dropped 0 bases, with 23 bases sitting between them. The CDR3 is made up of 19 amino acids. Germline V gene data show CDR1 as MGHDK and CDR2 as SYGVNS. CDR3 region: CASSQDLVAGESTNEKLFF. The DNA of the CDR3 is TGTGCCAGCAGCCAAGATCTAGTCGCAGGCGAATCAACTAATGAAAAACTGTTTTTT.

V and J are TRBV20-1 and TRBJ2-7; D remains unclear. The germline V gene encodes CDR1 DFQATT and CDR2 SNEGSKA (reference sequence). The ends were cut back, 6 bases at V and 0 bases at J, with 9 bases in the middle. CDR3 length equals 12 residues. Here the CDR3 reads CSALHSSYEQYF. CDR3 DNA sequence: TGCAGTGCCCTCCATAGCTCCTACGAGCAGTACTTC.

On this clonotype: One end of the junction varies from germline; a read error may be responsible. V and J are TRBV4-1 and TRBJ1-2, with 7 bases matching TRBD1. The CDR3 has 16 residues. The germline CDR1 and CDR2 sequences are MGHRA and YSYEKL. Written as DNA, the CDR3 is TGTGCCAGCAGCCAAAGCCCCGGGACAGCCCTCTATGGCTACACCTTC. This encodes CASSQSPGTALYGYTF.

The rearrangement uses TRBV7-3 and TRBJ2-2; D not resolved. This CDR3 is 13 amino acids long. The V gene's germline CDR1 is SGHTA and CDR2 FQGTGA. V shed 0 bases and J shed 7 bases, with 6 bases lying between them. The CDR3 sequence: CASSLTASGELFF. In nucleotides, the CDR3 is TGTGCCAGCAGCTTAACTGCTAGCGGGGAGCTGTTTTTT.

This clonotype was recorded many times. V is TRBV4-1 and J is TRBJ2-7; D may match TRBD1 or TRBD2 (6 bases each). This CDR3 has 15 residues. The V gene lost 0 bases and the J gene lost 0 bases, with 9 bases spanning the gap. CDR1 and CDR2 (germline): MGHRA, YSYEKL. Here the CDR3 DNA reads TGCGCCAGCAGCCAAGAACCGGGGGCCTCCTACGAGCAGTACTTC. Protein: CASSQEPGASYEQYF.

This clonotype was picked up many times. The gene calls are TRBV12-3 or TRBV12-4 and TRBJ1-2, with a weak D call TRBD1 (5 bases). The CDR3 sequence is 16 residues long. Trimming took off 5 bases at V and 7 bases at J, with 23 bases between the two ends. For the CDR3, the DNA is TGTGCCAGCAGTACCCATGGGGGGGAGGGGACCGGTGGCTACACCTTC. Translating gives CASSTHGGEGTGGYTF.

As regards this clonotype: Since the CDR3 does not end with the conserved phenylalanine or tryptophan, this likely comes from a read error. No DNA is shown, since the ends of the CDR3 on it are uncertain; the CDR3 is the one TCRdb lists. The rearrangement joins TRBV2 to TRBJ2-7; TRBD2 is the table's D call and was not checked against the DNA. The V gene's germline CDR1 is SNHLY and CDR2 FYNNEI. The CDR3 has 9 residues if both end residues are counted. CDR3 loop: CASSEARTS.

The J gene is TRBJ2-5, the V gene TRBV7-6; 10 positions match TRBD1. Germline CDR1 reads SGHVS; CDR2 reads FNYEAQ. The CDR3 length is 16 residues. V was clipped by 4 bases and J by 1 base; unmatched bases: 6. CDR3 protein: CASSWPGQGIQETQYF. The CDR3 DNA is TGTGCCAGCAGCTGGCCGGGACAGGGGATCCAAGAGACCCAGTACTTC.

The sample holds a few counts of this clonotype. The V gene is TRBV7-2, the J gene TRBJ2-5; no reliable D call. The germline CDR1 and CDR2 sequences are SGHTA and FQGNSA. This CDR3 is built from 14 residues. V lost 1 base and J lost 1, with 7 bases in between. The CDR3 region has the DNA TGTGCCAGCAGCTTAGAGGGCCTCCAAGAGACCCAGTACTTC. Protein: CASSLEGLQETQYF.

This clonotype has a count of ten or more. This chain's CDR3 is CASSDGSGELFF. In nucleotides, the CDR3 is TGTGCCAGCAGTGACGGGTCCGGGGAGCTGTTTTTT. The V call is TRBV6-4, the J call TRBJ2-2; no firm D call. The V end lost 2 bases, the J end lost 6 bases, and 4 bases lay between the germline ends. CDR3 length: 12 residues. Germline assignment: CDR1 MRHNA and CDR2 SNTAGT.

The table lists this clonotype with many counts. The chain has TRBV10-2 and TRBJ2-7, with TRBD2 matching 9 bases. The CDR3 totals 16 residues. J was trimmed by 4 bases and V by 2 bases; bases with no gene match: 9. Germline-derived CDR1 and CDR2 are WSHSY and SAAADI. The CDR3 DNA is TGCGCCAGCAGTGAGATTGGCGGGGGGGCAGTGTACGAGCAGTACTTC. It yields the protein CASSEIGGGAVYEQYF.

In its sample, this clonotype was seen many times. V and J are TRBV10-2 and TRBJ1-5; D is possibly TRBD1 (5 bases). CDR1 and CDR2 (germline): WSHSY, SAAADI. This CDR3 has 17 amino acids. V dropped 2 bases and J dropped 1 base, with 15 bases sitting between them. The CDR3 sequence is CASSEHLGQPSNQPQHF. Here the CDR3 DNA reads TGCGCCAGCAGTGAGCACCTGGGGCAGCCCAGCAATCAGCCCCAGCATTTT.

This clonotype was observed many times. The rearrangement links TRBV12-3 or TRBV12-4 to TRBJ2-6; D gene ambiguous. The CDR3 is 15 residues long. The V end lost 6 bases, the J end lost 2 bases, and 11 bases lay between the germline ends. As DNA, the CDR3 is TGTGCCAGCAGCCCTCGCAGGACTGGGGCCAACGTCCTGACTTTC. Protein product: CASSPRRTGANVLTF.

V gene TRBV7-9 combines with J gene TRBJ1-5; 9 nucleotides align to TRBD1. CDR1 and CDR2 from the germline V gene are SEHNR and FQNEAQ (reference sequence). V lost 10 bases and J lost 3; bases outside the gene matches: 10. The CDR3 totals 15 residues. Here the CDR3 DNA reads TGTGCCATCAGTCCGGGACAGGGCCACAATCAGCCCCAGCATTTT. Translation gives CAISPGQGHNQPQHF.

This clonotype was picked up many times. The genes are TRBV6-5 and TRBJ1-5; tentatively, D is TRBD1 (6 bases). Germline CDR1 and CDR2: MNHEY and SVGAGI. The CDR3 covers 14 residues. The V and J ends lost 3 bases and 4 bases respectively, with 10 bases between them. The CDR3 sequence: CASSYRRGNQPQHF. DNA of the CDR3: TGTGCCAGCAGTTATCGCAGGGGAAATCAGCCCCAGCATTTT.

Only one count was recorded for this clonotype. The chain joins TRBV28 to TRBJ1-4; unclear D gene. There are 15 residues in the CDR3. Germline values: CDR1 MDHEN, CDR2 SYDVKM. V lost 6 bases and J lost 0, with 11 bases in between. The CDR3 sequence is CASSSPAATNEKLFF. As DNA, the CDR3 is TGTGCCAGCAGCTCACCGGCGGCAACTAATGAAAAACTGTTTTTT. Together with reference TRBV28 and TRBJ1-4, the CDR3 gives the full variable domain: DVKVTQSSRYLVKRTGEKVFLECVQDMDHENMFWYRQDPGLGLRLIYFSYDVKMKEKGDIPEGYSVSREKKERFSLILESASTNQTSMYLCASSSPAATNEKLFFGSGTQLSVL.

The chain links TRBV6-6 to TRBJ2-2; 8 bases are shared with TRBD1. This CDR3 is 15 amino acids long. J gave up 4 bases and V 5 bases, and 6 bases lay outside the gene matches. From germline, CDR1 is MNHNY and CDR2 SVGAGI (reference sequence). The CDR3 nucleotides are TGTGCCAGCAGTCGCGGACAGGGTGCCACCGGGGAGCTGTTTTTT. Protein: CASSRGQGATGELFF.

This clonotype occurred many times. This chain uses TRBV12-3 or TRBV12-4 with TRBJ1-5, with a weak D call TRBD1 (6 bases). CDR3 size: 14 residues. V lost 5 bases to trimming and J lost 1 base, with 9 bases between them. The CDR3 sequence is CASSAGTSNQPQHF. As DNA, the CDR3 is TGTGCCAGCAGTGCAGGGACAAGCAATCAGCCCCAGCATTTT.

This clonotype appeared many times. The chain recombines TRBV10-3 with TRBJ2-7; 10 bases agree with TRBD1. V gave up 3 bases and J gave up 3 bases; unmatched junction bases: 2. Germline loops: CDR1 ENHRY, CDR2 SYGVKD. This CDR3 has 14 amino acids. The CDR3 DNA sequence: TGTGCCATCAGTGACGGGACAGGGGACTACGAGCAGTACTTC. This codes for CAISDGTGDYEQYF.

The chain is built from TRBV2 and TRBJ1-2, with 9 nucleotides matching TRBD1. This CDR3 spans 16 amino acids. The J segment lost 5 bases and the V segment lost 5 bases, leaving 12 bases of the junction unmatched. Germline V gives CDR1 SNHLY, CDR2 FYNNEI. The CDR3: CASSTPGTGTQYGYTF. DNA for the CDR3: TGTGCCAGCAGTACCCCCGGGACAGGGACGCAATATGGCTACACCTTC.

The J gene is TRBJ2-7, the V gene TRBV13; a possible D gene is TRBD1 (6 bases). Looked up from germline, CDR1 is PRHDT and CDR2 is FYEKMQ (reference sequence). Trimming left V 1 base short and J 4 bases short, with 11 bases between. The CDR3 has 14 amino acids. Written as DNA, the CDR3 is TGTGCCAGCAGCTTAGTAGGGGGAAATTACGAGCAGTACTTC. It specifies CASSLVGGNYEQYF.

This chain uses TRBV24-1 with TRBJ2-3; D is perhaps TRBD2 (6 bases). The CDR3 spans 17 residues. Germline lookup yields CDR1 KGHDR and CDR2 SFDVKD. V was clipped by 5 bases and J by 0 bases, with 17 bases between them. The CDR3 nucleotides read TGTGCCACCAGTGCTCTGCGGGACGGGGGAAGCACAGATACGCAGTATTTT. It specifies CATSALRDGGSTDTQYF.

The V and J genes are TRBV29-1 and TRBJ1-2; TRBD1 might be the D (5 bases). The CDR3 totals 14 residues. Trimming stripped 8 bases from V and 1 base from J, with 17 bases between. Germline CDR1 is SQVTM and CDR2 is ANQGSEA. CDR3 DNA sequence: TGCAGCAGTTACTCGAGGCAGGGTAACTATGGCTACACCTTC. Amino acids: CSSYSRQGNYGYTF.

This sequence joins TRBV7-9 and TRBJ2-3; no clear D gene. V was trimmed by 0 bases and J by 4 bases, leaving 5 bases between them. Germline CDR1 SEHNR, CDR2 FQNEAQ (reference sequence). The CDR3 contains 13 residues. The CDR3 protein is CASSLAGADTQYF. CDR3 DNA: TGTGCCAGCAGCTTAGCGGGCGCAGATACGCAGTATTTT.

This chain uses TRBV29-1 with TRBJ1-4, with 8 bases matching TRBD1. The CDR3 runs 14 residues. CDR1 is SQVTM, CDR2 ANQGSEA, per germline. Trimming at V came to 0 bases and at J to 7 bases, leaving 4 bases not matched to a gene. CDR3 nucleotides: TGCAGCGTTGAAGATGACAGGGGTGGTGAAAAACTGTTTTTT. It yields the protein CSVEDDRGGEKLFF.

As to this clonotype: This is likely a read error, given that the CDR3 carries no conserved phenylalanine or tryptophan at its end. CDR3 in amino acids: CASGLEAETQYL. DNA for the CDR3: TGCGCCAGTGGGCTTGAGGCAGAGACCCAGTACCTC. The V call is TRBV5-1, the J call TRBJ2-5; D is ambiguous. Between the trimmed V and J ends, which lost 8 bases and 4 bases, there was a span of 12 bases. The germline V gene encodes CDR1 SGHRS and CDR2 YFSETQ. The CDR3 covers 12 residues.